This TCR beta chain emerged from a study of long-term antiretroviral therapy in people with HIV. Concerning this clone itself: The antigen remains undetermined.

Trimming removed 4 bases from V and 5 bases from J; junction bases left unmatched: 7. CDR3 length: 14 residues. The germline CDR1 and CDR2 sequences are SGHNT and YYREEE (reference sequence). Runs used v3.0 of the immunoSEQ assay and were done at survey level. Produced via immunoSEQ multiplex PCR; TCRdb's table is partial and in-frame only. In the table there are 30,000 to 40,000 clones, 65% to 90% of which are singletons. General study results and limits: Relative to transplant donor controls, diversity remained lower despite increasing after ART.

The receptor was derived from a woman between 18 and 29 years old with HIV. J is TRBJ2-5 and V is TRBV5-4; 8 nucleotides line up with TRBD2. This sample comprised unsorted PBMCs, obtained just before starting antiretroviral therapy. The DNA of the CDR3 is TGTGCCAGCAGCCCGGGACTAGTCGGGGAGACCCAGTACTTC. This gives the protein CASSPGLVGETQYF.